The 3 T cell receptor beta chains below come from one sample, sequenced in a study of T cell clonality in common variable immunodeficiency (dated by TCRdb to the mid-2010s). Library preparation employed the immunoSEQ multiplex PCR assay. TCRdb limited this immuneACCESS table to in-frame rearrangements with V and J called. A share of clones is missing; checked studies link under half to unresolved V genes, and the rest is unexplained. There are about 81,000 clones in this sample, and none of them is a singleton. Around 0.82% of the sample lies in the top ten. Sequencing was done on a sample of peripheral blood mononuclear cells. The receptors were gathered from a person between 18 and 75 years old in good health.

This clone was counted ten times or more. The read falls 3 residues short of the CDR3 end, and the missing part is taken from the germline J gene. J is TRBJ2-3 and V is TRBV7-6, with D maybe TRBD1 (5 bases). Germline V CDR1 and CDR2: SGHVS, FNYEAQ. The CDR3 is 12 amino acids. V was cut by 6 bases and J by 5 bases, with 9 bases left in between. The CDR3 loop is CASRSQGDTQYF. The sequenced part of the CDR3 DNA is TGTGCCAGCAGGAGCCAGGGAGATACG.

Only a few counts were recorded for this clone. CDR3 bases read: TGTGCCAGCTCACCACTGACTAGCGGGAGTCCCTACGAG. It specifies CASSPLTSGSPYE. The entire CDR3 is CASSPLTSGSPYEQYF. The V call is TRBV18, the J call TRBJ2-7; the match to TRBD2 covers 12 bases. Coverage ceases 3 residues before the CDR3 finishes, and the germline J gene fills in the end. Germline loops: CDR1 KGHSH, CDR2 LQKENI. CDR3 length equals 16 residues. J was trimmed by 2 bases and V by 1 base; bases with no gene match: 3.

Ten or more counts support this clone. The read terminates 3 residues before the CDR3 end, so the remaining end is supplied by the germline J gene. J is TRBJ1-2 and V is TRBV20-1; a possible D gene is TRBD1 (5 bases). This CDR3 comprises 14 residues. Trimming left V 7 bases short and J 0 bases short, with 15 bases between. Germline loops: CDR1 DFQATT, CDR2 SNEGSKA (reference sequence). CDR3 region: CSGSKGISNYGYTF. CDR3 bases read: TGCAGTGGTTCTAAGGGGATCTCTAACTATGGC.